The sequence of this TCR beta chain was determined in a study of CD8 T cells in ankylosing spondylitis. Study results and limitations: In synovial fluid and blood from reactive arthritis, some motif variants were previously reported.

TCRdb recomputed calls from the 5' RACE reads with MiXCR, one row per CDR3 protein. The sample carries about 140,000 distinct CDR3 sequences, roughly 8.8% recorded once. This CDR3 is 17 amino acids long. Germline V CDR1 and CDR2: MDHEN, SYDVKM. Trimming cost V 6 bases and J 0 bases; bases outside gene matches: 7. This clonotype was counted ten times or more. Its antigen is still unknown. The TCR sequence derives from a male donor with ankylosing spondylitis. The chain has TRBV28 and TRBJ2-6; TRBD1 agrees at 8 bases. The sample was synovial fluid, either unsorted or a sorted T cell fraction (not recorded which). The CDR3 DNA reads as TGTGCCAGCAGACAACCAGGGGGCTACTCTGGGGCCAACGTCCTGACTTTC. This encodes CASRQPGGYSGANVLTF.